This T cell receptor beta chain was recorded in a study of graft-versus-host responses after intestinal transplantation. The study, taken as a whole, reports: With peak circulating GvH clone levels came an association with early post-transplant HvG declines. The marrow of recipients harbored GvH clones, and ileum or blood showed some of them first.

In regard to this clone: Antigen specificity is unknown.

Using immunoSEQ multiplex PCR, the repertoire was profiled, and TCRdb retains in-frame clones only, with some absent. This sample has over 55,000 clones, with roughly 87% found just once. There are 13 residues in the CDR3. V gave up 2 bases and J gave up 2 bases, with 7 bases separating them. Looked up from germline, CDR1 is KGHSH and CDR2 is LQKENI. This sequence joins TRBV18 and TRBJ2-7; D uncertain. This TCR was recovered from a human donor who received an intestinal transplant. The sequencing used unstimulated CD8+ T cells sorted from spleen or lymph node cells, collected before intestinal transplant. CDR3 sequence reads: CASSPAPTYEQYF. The CDR3 DNA sequence: TGTGCCAGCTCACCAGCCCCTACCTACGAGCAGTACTTC.